This T cell receptor beta chain was found in a study of graft-versus-host responses after intestinal transplantation. Profiling relied on immunoSEQ multiplex PCR, and the TCRdb table lists in-frame clones only, not all of them. The table shows 150,000 or so clones, with about 90% occurring only once. On this clone itself: Its antigen is not known.

V was shortened by 2 bases and J by 7 bases, with 15 bases between the two germline ends. The CDR3 totals 15 residues. Germline V lookup: CDR1 MNHEY, CDR2 SMNVEV (reference sequence). V usage is TRBV27 and J usage is TRBJ2-1; no clear D gene. Specimen: unstimulated CD4+ T cells sorted from spleen or lymph node cells, collected before intestinal transplant. The receptor's source is a human donor who received an intestinal transplant. CDR3 bases: TGTGCCAGCAGTTTAGGTCAGTTTCCACCTAATGAGCAGTTCTTC. It is translated as CASSLGQFPPNEQFF.